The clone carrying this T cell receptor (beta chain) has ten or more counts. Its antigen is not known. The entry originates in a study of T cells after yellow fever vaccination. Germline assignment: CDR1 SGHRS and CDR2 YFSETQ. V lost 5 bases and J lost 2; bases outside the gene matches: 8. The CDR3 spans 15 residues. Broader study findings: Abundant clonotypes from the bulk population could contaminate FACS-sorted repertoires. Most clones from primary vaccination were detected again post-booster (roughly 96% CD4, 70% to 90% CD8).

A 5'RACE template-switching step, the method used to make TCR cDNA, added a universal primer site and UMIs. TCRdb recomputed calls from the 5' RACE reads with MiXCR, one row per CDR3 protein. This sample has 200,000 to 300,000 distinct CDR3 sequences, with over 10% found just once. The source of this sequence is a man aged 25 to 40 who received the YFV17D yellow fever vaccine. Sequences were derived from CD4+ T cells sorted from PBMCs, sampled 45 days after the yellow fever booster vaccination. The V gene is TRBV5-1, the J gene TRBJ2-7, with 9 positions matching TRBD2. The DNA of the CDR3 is TGCGCCAGCAGTCCCGAGACTAGCGGAGCCTACGAGCAGTACTTC. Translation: CASSPETSGAYEQYF.